What follows are 23 T cell receptor beta chains derived from one specimen sequenced in a study of T cells in Graves' hyperthyroidism and ophthalmopathy. Authors of the study amplified TCR beta CDR3 regions from RNA transcripts. TCR CDR3 regions were first amplified by RT-PCR with HTBI primers. Each CDR3 protein is one row after TCRdb ran MiXCR on the multiplex PCR reads. The sample shows some 210,000 distinct CDR3 sequences, approximately 17% of them seen only once. Material for sequencing was blood. These receptor sequences come from a man aged 50-59 years with Graves' hyperthyroidism.

This clonotype was detected a few times. This clone may be a read error of a much larger clone one base away. The chain couples TRBV28 to TRBJ2-3, with 7 bases that match TRBD2. The CDR3 is 15 residues long. From germline, CDR1 is MDHEN and CDR2 SYDVKM. The CDR3 nucleotides are TGTGCCAGCAGTTACTCCGGGGGGAGCACAGATACGCGGTATTTT. Protein sequence: CASSYSGGSTDTRYF.

This chain joins TRBV12-3 or TRBV12-4 and TRBJ2-1; no reliable D call. This CDR3 region has 13 residues. V lost 3 bases to trimming and J lost 10 bases, with 13 bases between them. The CDR3 spells CASSFGEGKEQFF. The CDR3 DNA reads TGTGCCAGCAGTTTTGGGGAAGGCAAAGAGCAGTTCTTC.

This clonotype was detected a few times. This chain uses TRBV28 with TRBJ1-2; TRBD1 agrees at 7 bases. V gave up 3 bases and J gave up 5 bases; unmatched junction bases: 9. The CDR3 consists of 15 residues. CDR1 is MDHEN, CDR2 SYDVKM, per germline. CDR3 loop: CASSLAADRRYGYTF. DNA of the CDR3: TGTGCCAGCAGTTTGGCCGCGGACAGGAGGTATGGCTACACCTTC.

A few counts support this clonotype. This chain connects TRBV7-9 to TRBJ2-3; 10 nucleotides align to TRBD2. The length of the CDR3 is 15 residues. Germline V CDR1 and CDR2: SEHNR, FQNEAQ (reference sequence). Trimming removed 2 bases from V and 3 bases from J; junction bases left unmatched: 2. The CDR3 DNA is TGTGCCAGCAGCTTACTAGCGGGAGATACAGATACGCAGTATTTT. It yields the protein CASSLLAGDTDTQYF.

This clonotype was found many times. This chain joins TRBV7-3 and TRBJ2-3; TRBD1 might be the D (6 bases). Trimming removed 1 base at V and 1 base at J, with 15 bases between. Germline V gene lookup returns CDR1 SGHTA and CDR2 FQGTGA. The CDR3 has 17 amino acids. CDR3: CASSLNPSAGGTDTQYF. DNA of the CDR3: TGTGCCAGCAGCTTAAACCCCTCTGCAGGGGGCACAGATACGCAGTATTTT.

The chain recombines TRBV12-3 or TRBV12-4 with TRBJ1-1; D gene unclear. The CDR3 has 13 residues. The V gene lost 3 bases and the J gene lost 5 bases, with 10 bases spanning the gap. DNA for the CDR3: TGTGCCAGCAGTTTGCAGGTTCGGACTGAAGCTTTCTTT. Protein sequence: CASSLQVRTEAFF.

This clonotype was found many times. This CDR3 is CASSFNGWTEAFF. The CDR3 DNA reads TGTGCCAGCAGTTTTAATGGGTGGACTGAAGCTTTCTTT. This chain uses TRBV12-3 or TRBV12-4 with TRBJ1-1; D gene uncertain. The CDR3 extends over 13 amino acids. V lost 3 bases, J lost 5 bases, and 10 bases lay in between.

This clonotype was found a few times. The chain uses TRBV5-4 and TRBJ2-3, with a tentative D call TRBD2 (6 bases). In germline, CDR1 is SGHNT, CDR2 YYREEE (reference sequence). V was cut by 5 bases and J by 2 bases, with 12 bases left in between. This CDR3 region has 14 residues. This CDR3 reads CASSSDYVTDTQYF. The CDR3 DNA reads TGTGCCAGCAGTTCGGACTACGTCACAGATACGCAGTATTTT. Variable domain in full (rest from reference TRBV5-4 and TRBJ2-3): ETGVTQSPTHLIKTRGQQVTLRCSSQSGHNTVSWYQQALGQGPQFIFQYYREEENGRGNFPPRFSGLQFPNYSSELNVNALELDDSALYLCASSSDYVTDTQYFGPGTRLTVL.

V gene TRBV2 combines with J gene TRBJ2-7; 14 bases fit TRBD2. The CDR3 is 15 amino acids. The V gene's germline CDR1 is SNHLY and CDR2 FYNNEI. The V and J ends lost 4 bases and 6 bases, in that order; junction bases with no gene match: 5. The CDR3 reads CASSALGTSGGEQYF. The CDR3 DNA reads as TGTGCCAGCAGTGCTCTCGGGACTAGCGGGGGCGAGCAGTACTTC.

The genes are TRBV28 and TRBJ2-5; D is undetermined. This CDR3 is 14 amino acids long. Trimming pared 7 bases from V and 4 bases from J, leaving 16 bases between. Germline CDR1 and CDR2: MDHEN and SYDVKM. CDR3 in DNA: TGTGCCAGCAAACTTGCACGAGTAGGAGAGACCCAGTACTTC. Encoded protein: CASKLARVGETQYF. Full variable domain (missing parts from reference TRBV28 and TRBJ2-5): DVKVTQSSRYLVKRTGEKVFLECVQDMDHENMFWYRQDPGLGLRLIYFSYDVKMKEKGDIPEGYSVSREKKERFSLILESASTNQTSMYLCASKLARVGETQYFGPGTRLLVL.

This clonotype was recorded a few times. The CDR3 loop reads CASRSRDRGYEQYF. In DNA, the CDR3 is TGCGCCAGCAGAAGCCGGGACAGGGGTTACGAGCAGTACTTC. V usage is TRBV10-2 and J usage is TRBJ2-7; the match to TRBD1 covers 10 bases. Germline assignment: CDR1 WSHSY and CDR2 SAAADI. Losses at the gene ends were 6 bases for V and 4 bases for J; bases not matched to a gene: 6. The CDR3 runs 14 residues.

This clonotype appeared many times. The V gene is TRBV7-9, the J gene TRBJ2-7; a weak D match, TRBD1 (6 bases). V dropped 4 bases and J dropped 1 base, with 14 bases sitting between them. The CDR3 runs 15 residues. From germline, CDR1 is SEHNR and CDR2 FQNEAQ (reference sequence). As DNA, the CDR3 is TGTGCCAGCAGCTCACGCCGGGACATATCCTACGAGCAGTACTTC. Amino acids: CASSSRRDISYEQYF.

This clonotype was observed many times. This sequence joins TRBV20-1 and TRBJ2-7, with D maybe TRBD1 (6 bases). CDR1 DFQATT and CDR2 SNEGSKA come from the germline V gene (reference sequence). The CDR3 length is 14 residues. Between the trimmed V and J ends, which lost 0 bases and 4 bases, there was a span of 13 bases. Here the CDR3 DNA reads TGCAGTGCTAGAGATTTTGGACAGCCTTACGAGCAGTACTTC. Translation gives CSARDFGQPYEQYF.

This clonotype appeared many times. The V and J genes are TRBV12-3 or TRBV12-4 and TRBJ2-7; D is unclear. The ends were cut back, 5 bases at V and 3 bases at J, with 8 bases in the middle. CDR3 length: 12 amino acids. The CDR3, as DNA: TGTGCCAGCAGTAGGGCTTTCTACGAGCAGTACTTC. It is translated as CASSRAFYEQYF.

This clonotype was detected many times. The V gene is TRBV5-1, the J gene TRBJ2-1; 7 positions match TRBD2. The CDR3 sequence is 16 residues long. The V segment lost 4 bases and the J segment 7 bases; nucleotides outside the gene matches: 14. The germline V gene encodes CDR1 SGHRS and CDR2 YFSETQ. CDR3 nucleotide sequence: TGCGCCAGCAGCCAACCGGCGGGCGGGAGTGGTAATGAGCAGTTCTTC. Translation gives CASSQPAGGSGNEQFF.

On this clonotype itself: A much larger clone differs by one base, so this may be a read error. The chain has TRBV30 and TRBJ2-5, with 10 bases aligning to TRBD1. The CDR3 has 15 residues. From germline, CDR1 is GTSNPN and CDR2 SVGIG (reference sequence). The CDR3 is CAGQPAGQGKESQYF. CDR3 in DNA: TGTGCCGGACAACCGGCGGGACAGGGGAAAGAGTCCCAGTACTTC. The full variable domain, rest sourced from reference TRBV30 and TRBJ2-5, is SQTIHQWPATLVQPVGSPLSLECTVEGTSNPNLYWYRQAAGRGLQLLFYSVGIGQISSEVPQNLSASRPQDRQFILSSKKLLLSDSGFYLCAGQPAGQGKESQYFGPGTRLLVL.

This clonotype was observed at least ten times. The chain joins TRBV11-2 to TRBJ2-2; tentatively, D is TRBD1 (5 bases). Germline V gene sequence: CDR1 SGHAT, CDR2 FQNNGV. CDR3 size: 16 residues. V lost 2 bases and J 9 bases, leaving 19 bases between the germline ends. The CDR3 DNA reads TGTGCCAGCAGCTTACCGTGGCGGTACGACAGCCGGGAGCTGTTTTTT. This sequence encodes CASSLPWRYDSRELFF.

This clonotype was seen repeatedly, ten times or more. V usage is TRBV6-1 and J usage is TRBJ1-3; perhaps TRBD1 as D (5 bases). CDR3 length: 15 amino acids. Trimming took off 5 bases at V and 0 bases at J, with 11 bases between the two ends. CDR1 and CDR2 (germline): MNHNS, SASEGT. The CDR3 DNA reads as TGTGCCAGCAGTCCGCGGACATCCTCTGGAAACACCATATATTTT. It is translated as CASSPRTSSGNTIYF.

This clonotype was seen at least ten times. The chain carries TRBV11-2 and TRBJ2-1; D possibly uses TRBD1 or TRBD2 (6 bases each). Germline V gives CDR1 SGHAT, CDR2 FQNNGV. V shed 3 bases and J shed 8 bases, with 11 bases lying between them. The CDR3 spans 13 residues. The CDR3 region has the DNA TGTGCCAGCAGCTTCATGGGGGGCCATGAGCAGTTCTTC. This encodes CASSFMGGHEQFF.

This clonotype has a handful of counts. The chain recombines TRBV27 with TRBJ2-2; 7 bases match TRBD1. V was pared by 6 bases and J by 3 bases, with 7 bases of the junction left unmatched. Germline CDR1 is MNHEY and CDR2 is SMNVEV (reference sequence). The CDR3 length is 15 residues. The CDR3 is CASRPSTGYTGELFF. CDR3 in DNA: TGTGCCAGCAGGCCATCGACAGGGTACACCGGGGAGCTGTTTTTT.

This clonotype has at least ten counts. The chain uses TRBV20-1 and TRBJ2-1, with 7 bases aligning to TRBD1. This CDR3 has 13 amino acids. Germline CDR1 is DFQATT and CDR2 is SNEGSKA (reference sequence). The ends lost 8 bases at V and 5 bases at J; junction bases unmatched: 9. The CDR3 sequence is CSFRRDSNNEQFF. The CDR3 DNA reads TGCAGTTTTCGCCGGGACAGTAACAATGAGCAGTTCTTC.

In this sample, this clonotype turned up many times. The J gene is TRBJ2-1, the V gene TRBV5-1; D remains unclear. The CDR3 is made up of 13 amino acids. The V end lost 0 bases, the J end lost 6 bases, and 7 bases lay between the germline ends. Germline V gives CDR1 SGHRS, CDR2 YFSETQ. CDR3 sequence reads: CASSLGTTNEQFF. Written as DNA, the CDR3 is TGCGCCAGCAGCTTGGGCACCACCAATGAGCAGTTCTTC.

In its sample, this clonotype was seen many times. CDR3 sequence: CASSPNRNQPQHF. CDR3 nucleotides: TGTGCCAGCTCACCAAACAGGAATCAGCCCCAGCATTTT. V gene TRBV18 combines with J gene TRBJ1-5; D may be TRBD1 (5 bases). The V gene's germline CDR1 is KGHSH and CDR2 LQKENI. V lost 2 bases and J lost 4, with 6 bases in between. This CDR3 comprises 13 residues.